This T cell receptor (beta chain) is from a study of cytomegalovirus exposure and HLA in healthy donors. A multiplex PCR was run with 60 Vbeta primers and 13 Jbeta primers. Clones were sequenced by immunoSEQ multiplex PCR, and TCRdb holds only the in-frame ones, with some missing. The table has over 95,000 clones, 74% seen once. CDR1 is KGHSH and CDR2 is LQKENI in the germline V gene. This CDR3 is 12 amino acids long. The ends were cut back, 5 bases at V and 3 bases at J, with 7 bases in the middle. This chain links TRBV18 with TRBJ1-2; D call uncertain. Specimen: PBMCs. This clonotype was sampled from a human donor in good health. The CDR3 coding sequence is TGTGCCAGCTCAGAAACAGACTATGGCTACACCTTC. This gives the protein CASSETDYGYTF.